A selection of T cell receptor beta chains follows, all from one sample in a study of vaccination effects on CD4 cells after COVID-19. Measured with immunoSEQ multiplex PCR; TCRdb has only the in-frame clones, and not every one. The sample records 77,000 or so clones, under 80% being singletons. Antigens for these TCRs are unknown. The sample was CD4+ T cells from PBMCs cultured with SARS-CoV-2 spike peptides, taken before COVID-19 vaccination. These receptors were taken from a human donor who received a COVID-19 vaccine. Each CDR3 is given with its conserved first and last residue. D genes are given only for firm matches. Clone size is shown for a subset of rows, as once, few, many or a class of expanded clone.

DNA: TGTGCCAGTAGGGAACCGGGACAGAAGAACACTGAAGCTTTCTTT; CDR3: CASREPGQKNTEAFF; D: TRBD1; size: once; V: TRBV19; J: TRBJ1-1
DNA: TGCGCCAGCAGCTCAGGCGGGACAGATGAAAAACTGTTTTTT; CDR3: CASSSGGTDEKLFF; D: TRBD1; size: once; V: TRBV5-1; J: TRBJ1-4
DNA: TGCGCCAGCAGCAGGACTAGCGGGGGGGGATACAATGAGCAGTTCTTC; CDR3: CASSRTSGGGYNEQFF; D: TRBD2; size: .; V: TRBV5-1; J: TRBJ2-1
DNA: TGTGCCATCAGTGAGTCAGCACGGCAGGGAAATCAGCCCCAGCATTTT; CDR3: CAISESARQGNQPQHF; D: .; size: .; V: TRBV10-3; J: TRBJ1-5
DNA: TGTGCTAGTGCCCGAGGAGGGGTTCAAGAGACCCAGTACTTC; CDR3: CASARGGVQETQYF; D: .; size: .; V: TRBV12-5; J: TRBJ2-5
DNA: TGCGCCAGCACCAGAGACAGAAGCTCCTATGGCTACACCTTC; CDR3: CASTRDRSSYGYTF; D: .; size: .; V: TRBV5-1; J: TRBJ1-2
DNA: TGTGCCAGCAGCTTTTCAGCGAACACTGAAGCTTTCTTT; CDR3: CASSFSANTEAFF; D: .; size: .; V: TRBV7-2; J: TRBJ1-1
DNA: TGTGCCAGCAGGGTTGCCGGGGTAAATCAGCCCCAGCATTTT; CDR3: CASRVAGVNQPQHF; D: .; size: few; V: TRBV2; J: TRBJ1-5
DNA: TGTGCCAGCAGCCGAGGAGGGGGGGGCCAAGTCTTC; CDR3: CASSRGGGGQVF; D: .; size: .; V: TRBV7-6; J: TRBJ2-1
DNA: TGTGCCACCAGCCGGGGGGTTTTAGGTAGCGGGGGGCTAAATGAGCAGTTCTTC; CDR3: CATSRGVLGSGGLNEQFF; D: TRBD2; size: .; V: TRBV15; J: TRBJ2-1
DNA: TGCGCCAGCAGTGAGGGAAGACGGGATGAAAAACTGTTTTTT; CDR3: CASSEGRRDEKLFF; D: .; size: .; V: TRBV10-1; J: TRBJ1-4
DNA: TGTGCCAGCAGTTTGTCGTGGGTTGGGGGCACCGGGGAGCTGTTTTTT; CDR3: CASSLSWVGGTGELFF; D: .; size: .; V: TRBV27; J: TRBJ2-2
DNA: TGCGCCAGCGGACACAGGGGATCCGGGGAGCTGTTTTTT; CDR3: CASGHRGSGELFF; D: TRBD1; size: .; V: TRBV10-1; J: TRBJ2-2
DNA: TGTGCCAGCAGAGGACAGGCGAGGGGGGAAAAACTGTTTTTT; CDR3: CASRGQARGEKLFF; D: TRBD1; size: .; V: TRBV2; J: TRBJ1-4
DNA: TGCAGTGCTAGGACAGGGTTTACCCTCCACTTT; CDR3: CSARTGFTLHF; D: TRBD1; size: .; V: TRBV20-1; J: TRBJ1-6